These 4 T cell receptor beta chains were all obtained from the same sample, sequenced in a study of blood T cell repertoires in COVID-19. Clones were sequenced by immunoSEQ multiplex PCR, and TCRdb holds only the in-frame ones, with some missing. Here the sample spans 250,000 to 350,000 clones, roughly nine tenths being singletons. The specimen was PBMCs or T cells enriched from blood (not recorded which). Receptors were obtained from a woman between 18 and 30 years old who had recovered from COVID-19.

CDR3 protein: CASSVATLGAGNEQFF. In nucleotides, the CDR3 is TGTGCCAGCAGCGTAGCCACATTAGGGGCGGGGAATGAGCAGTTCTTC. This chain connects TRBV9 to TRBJ2-1, with D maybe TRBD2 (6 bases). Trimming left V 0 bases short and J 7 bases short, with 17 bases between. CDR3 length: 16 amino acids. Germline V gene lookup returns CDR1 SGDLS and CDR2 YYNGEE.

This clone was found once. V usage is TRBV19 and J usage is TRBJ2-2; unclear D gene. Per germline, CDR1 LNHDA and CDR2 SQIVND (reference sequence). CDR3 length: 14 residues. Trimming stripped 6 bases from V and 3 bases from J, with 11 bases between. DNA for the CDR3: TGTGCCAGTAGCCTTTCGAGAGACACCGGGGAGCTGTTTTTT. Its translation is CASSLSRDTGELFF.

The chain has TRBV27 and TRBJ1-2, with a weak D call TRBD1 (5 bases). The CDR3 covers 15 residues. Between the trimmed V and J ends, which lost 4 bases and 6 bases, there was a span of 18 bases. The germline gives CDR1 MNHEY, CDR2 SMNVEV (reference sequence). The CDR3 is CASSSGRDEVDGYTF. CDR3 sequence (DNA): TGTGCCAGCAGTTCGGGGCGGGATGAAGTAGATGGCTACACCTTC.

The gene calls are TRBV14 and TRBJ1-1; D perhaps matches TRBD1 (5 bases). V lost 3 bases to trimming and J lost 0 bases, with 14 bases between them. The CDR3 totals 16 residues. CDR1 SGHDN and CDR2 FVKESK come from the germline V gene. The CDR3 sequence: CASSHHVGQMNTEAFF. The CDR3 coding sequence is TGTGCCAGCAGCCATCACGTGGGGCAGATGAACACTGAAGCTTTCTTT.